A selection of T cell receptor beta chains follows, all from one sample in a study of long-term antiretroviral therapy in people with HIV. Sequenced by immunoSEQ multiplex PCR; TCRdb stores in-frame clones only, minus some. The sample records roughly 24,000 clones, more than 75% being singletons. Sample: unsorted PBMCs, taken around 5 years after starting antiretroviral therapy. The source of these receptors is a man between 40 and 49 years old with HIV. CDR3s include the opening cysteine and the closing phenylalanine or tryptophan. A D gene is named only where the DNA matches it firmly. Clone size is stated in some rows and not others, as once, few, many or a class when expanded.

>-|TRBJ2-7|TRBV5-1|-
TGCGCCAGCAGCTTGGCCCACAGGCCCGAGCAGTACTTC
CASSLAHRPEQYF
>-|TRBJ2-7|TRBV28|-
TGTGCCAGCAGTAGGTACGAGCAGTACTTC
CASSRYEQYF
>-|TRBJ2-2|TRBV6-4|TRBD2
TGTGCCAGCAGTGAGAACTGGCTAGCGGGACCCGGGGAGCTGTTTTTT
CASSENWLAGPGELFF
>-|TRBJ2-3|TRBV5-4|-
TGTGCCAGCAGGACTGAACAGGGTAGCACAGATACGCAGTATTTT
CASRTEQGSTDTQYF
>-|TRBJ2-3|TRBV5-1|TRBD1
TGCGCCAGCAGCCCGGGGACAGTTAGCACAGATACGCAGTATTTT
CASSPGTVSTDTQYF
>-|TRBJ2-7|TRBV7-9|TRBD1
TGTGCCAGCAGCTTCGGGACAGGGGGCTACGAGCAGTACTTC
CASSFGTGGYEQYF
>-|TRBJ2-7|TRBV6-5|TRBD2
TGTGCCAGCAGTTACTTAGGACTAGCGGCATCTGACGAGCAGTACTTC
CASSYLGLAASDEQYF
>-|TRBJ2-5|TRBV5-1|-
TGCGCCAGCAGCTTGGGGGCAGAGACCCAGTACTTC
CASSLGAETQYF
>-|TRBJ2-1|TRBV7-9|-
TGTGCCAGCAGCTTAGGTGGACTTCTCAATGAGCAGTTCTTC
CASSLGGLLNEQFF
>-|TRBJ2-2|TRBV30|-
TGTGCCTGGAGGTGGGGGGCAGGCGGGGAGCTGTTTTTT
CAWRWGAGGELFF
>-|TRBJ1-5|TRBV6-5|-
TGTGCCAGCAGACCATACAGGGAGGATCAGCCCCAGCATTTT
CASRPYREDQPQHF
>-|TRBJ1-2|TRBV6-4|-
TGTGCCAGCACTAATGGCCCCTTGGGAGGCTACACCTTC
CASTNGPLGGYTF
>-|TRBJ2-3|TRBV11-2|-
TGTGCCAGCAGCCCCTTTGGCACAGATACGCAGTATTTT
CASSPFGTDTQYF
>few|TRBJ1-2|TRBV5-1|TRBD1
TGCGCCAGCAGCATGGGGACAGCAGATTATGGCTACACCTTC
CASSMGTADYGYTF
>few|TRBJ1-1|TRBV7-9|-
TGTGCCAGCACGGTCACTGAAGCTTTCTTT
CASTVTEAFF
>-|TRBJ1-2|TRBV6-1|-
TGTGCTAGCAGTGCGGCCCATATGGCGGCCTCCTATGGCTACACCTTC
CASSAAHMAASYGYTF
>-|TRBJ1-5|TRBV11-3|TRBD1
TGTGCCAGCAGCTTAGACCGCGACAGGGGGCTGCCACGGCAGCCCCAGCATTTT
CASSLDRDRGLPRQPQHF
>once|TRBJ2-7|TRBV28|TRBD1
TGTGCCAGCAGTCCCTCCGGGACAGGGCTTTACGAGCAGTACTTC
CASSPSGTGLYEQYF
>-|TRBJ2-3|TRBV7-8|-
TGTGCCAGCAGCCCCTCCTTTACAGATACGCAGTATTTT
CASSPSFTDTQYF
>-|TRBJ2-5|TRBV10-3|-
TGTGCCATCAGTGAGGAAGCAGCCCAAGAGACCCAGTACTTC
CAISEEAAQETQYF
>-|TRBJ2-7|TRBV28|TRBD1
TGTGCCAGCACTTCGGGGCCAGGGGGCGGCGAGCAGTACTTC
CASTSGPGGGEQYF
>-|TRBJ2-3|TRBV7-8|-
TGTGCCAGCAGCTCGTTGGGGCTAACAGATACGCAGTATTTT
CASSSLGLTDTQYF
>-|TRBJ2-2|TRBV18|-
TGTGCCAGCTCACCAACTCGCGGAGGAGGGCCCGGGGAGCTGTTTTTT
CASSPTRGGGPGELFF
>-|TRBJ2-3|TRBV5-1|TRBD2
TGCGCCAGCAGCCGGCCGCTAGCGGGAGATACGCAGTATTTT
CASSRPLAGDTQYF
>few|TRBJ2-1|TRBV7-3|-
TGTGCCAGCAGCTTAGGCCCACCCAATGAGCAGTTCTTC
CASSLGPPNEQFF
>-|TRBJ2-5|TRBV5-1|-
TGCGCCAGCAGCTTCGTGGGGGTCGACGAGACCCAGTACTTC
CASSFVGVDETQYF
>-|TRBJ2-5|TRBV4-1|-
TGCGCCAGCAGCCCCGTGGGTGATCAAGAGACCCAGTACTTC
CASSPVGDQETQYF
>once|TRBJ2-2|TRBV5-4|TRBD1
TGTGCCAGCAGCCTCGGGACAGCGAACACCGGGGAGCTGTTTTTT
CASSLGTANTGELFF
>-|TRBJ2-3|TRBV30|-
TGTGCCTGGAGTAGGGGAGTGTATACAGATACGCAGTATTTT
CAWSRGVYTDTQYF
>-|TRBJ1-1|TRBV5-1|-
TGCGCCAGCAGCCCGAGATCCCCACTGAACACTGAAGCTTTCTTT
CASSPRSPLNTEAFF
>-|TRBJ1-5|TRBV10-3|TRBD1
TGTGCCATCAGTGAGTCTACAGGGGGACAGCCCCAGCATTTT
CAISESTGGQPQHF
>-|TRBJ1-2|TRBV5-1|TRBD1
TGCGCCAGCAGCCAGGGACAGCCAGGGGCCTTGAATGGCTACACCTTC
CASSQGQPGALNGYTF
>-|TRBJ1-6|TRBV18|-
TGTGCCAGCTCACTAGCCCGGCCCACCTCCGGTTCACCCCTCCACTTT
CASSLARPTSGSPLHF
>-|TRBJ1-1|TRBV5-4|-
TGTGCCAGCAGCTTGGCTGGGGGTGCGGAAGCTTTCTTT
CASSLAGGAEAFF
>-|TRBJ2-2|TRBV7-3|-
TGTGCCAGCAGCTTGTCCCCCAGCCTTGCGAACACCGGGGAGCTGTTTTTT
CASSLSPSLANTGELFF
>-|TRBJ2-7|TRBV4-1|-
TGCGCCAGCAGCCCGGCTCCTGGGGTATACGAGCAGTACTTC
CASSPAPGVYEQYF
>-|TRBJ2-7|TRBV7-9|-
TGTGCCAGCAGCCCACACCCGGGTCGGAGTCGCTACGAGCAGTACTTC
CASSPHPGRSRYEQYF
>-|TRBJ2-7|TRBV5-5|TRBD1
TGTGCCAGCAGTCAGTACGGGACAGTCAACTCCTACGAGCAGTACTTC
CASSQYGTVNSYEQYF
>-|TRBJ2-2|TRBV5-1|-
TGCGCCAGCAGCTGGGAGACCGGGGAGCTGTTTTTT
CASSWETGELFF
>-|TRBJ2-7|TRBV19|-
TGTGCCAGTAGTCCGAGGGTTGGAAGATCCTACGAGCAGTACTTC
CASSPRVGRSYEQYF
>medium-sized|TRBJ2-1|TRBV14|-
TGTGCCAGCAGCCACCCAGGGGGGCCCGCAGGGAATGAGCAGTTCTTC
CASSHPGGPAGNEQFF
>once|TRBJ2-1|TRBV29-1|TRBD2
TGCAGCGTTGGCCGGTCTAGCGGGAATCACAATGAGCAGTTCTTC
CSVGRSSGNHNEQFF
>once|TRBJ1-4|TRBV5-4|TRBD1
TGTGCCAGCAGCGTCGGACAGGGCTTCGCAACTAATGAAAAACTGTTTTTT
CASSVGQGFATNEKLFF
>-|TRBJ2-7|TRBV28|-
TGTGCCAGCAGTTTTCTGGGATTGAGACGAAGCTCCTACGAGCAGTACTTC
CASSFLGLRRSSYEQYF
>-|TRBJ2-3|TRBV14|-
TGTGCCAGCAGCCAAGGCCAGGGGGATACGCAGTATTTT
CASSQGQGDTQYF
>-|TRBJ1-1|TRBV25-1|TRBD1
TGTGCCAGCAGTGAAACAGGGGATACTGAAGCTTTCTTT
CASSETGDTEAFF
>-|TRBJ2-3|TRBV5-1|TRBD2
TGCGCCAGCAGCTTGGACCCTAGGACTAGCGGGGGCGTAGATACGCAGTATTTT
CASSLDPRTSGGVDTQYF